This TCR beta chain appears in the sequencing data of a study of CD8 T cells in ankylosing spondylitis. Study-level results: What seemed typical of ankylosing spondylitis blood was a TCR beta motif built from several highly homologous variants.

This clonotype appeared a few times. Antigen: not known. V lost 0 bases, J lost 5 bases, and 10 bases stayed unmatched. The CDR3 has 16 residues. Germline values: CDR1 SGHRS, CDR2 YFSETQ. TCRdb reprocessed the 5' RACE reads via MiXCR and lists one record per CDR3 protein. The sample carries 650,000 to 800,000 distinct CDR3 sequences, roughly 20% recorded once. The chain recombines TRBV5-1 with TRBJ2-5, with TRBD1 identical over 7 bases. Sequenced: blood, either unsorted or a sorted T cell fraction (not recorded which). This clonotype was obtained from a male donor with ankylosing spondylitis. The CDR3 sequence: CASSLAAGTVRETQYF. CDR3 nucleotide sequence: TGCGCCAGCAGCTTGGCCGCCGGGACAGTGAGGGAGACCCAGTACTTC.